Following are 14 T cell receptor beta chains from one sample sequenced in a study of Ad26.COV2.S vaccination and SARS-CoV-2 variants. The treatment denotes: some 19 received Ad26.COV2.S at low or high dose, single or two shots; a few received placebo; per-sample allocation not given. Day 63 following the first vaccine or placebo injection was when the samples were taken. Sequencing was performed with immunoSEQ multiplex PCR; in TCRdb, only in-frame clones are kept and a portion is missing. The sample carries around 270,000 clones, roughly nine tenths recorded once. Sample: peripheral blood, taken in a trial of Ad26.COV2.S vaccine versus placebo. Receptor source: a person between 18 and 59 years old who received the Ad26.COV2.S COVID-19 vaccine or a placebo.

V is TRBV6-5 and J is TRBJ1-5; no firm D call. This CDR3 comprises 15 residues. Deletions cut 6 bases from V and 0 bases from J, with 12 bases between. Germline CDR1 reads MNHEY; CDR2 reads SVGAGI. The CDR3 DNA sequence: TGTGCCAGCAGCTCAGACCGGTTTAGCAATCAGCCCCAGCATTTT. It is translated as CASSSDRFSNQPQHF.

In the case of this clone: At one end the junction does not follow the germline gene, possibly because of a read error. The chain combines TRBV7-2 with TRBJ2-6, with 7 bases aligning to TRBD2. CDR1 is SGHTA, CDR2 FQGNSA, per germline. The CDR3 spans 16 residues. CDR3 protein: CASSLARAGGANVLTF. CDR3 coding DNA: TGTGCCAGCAGTTTAGCGCGAGCGGGAGGGGCCAACGTCCTGACTTTC.

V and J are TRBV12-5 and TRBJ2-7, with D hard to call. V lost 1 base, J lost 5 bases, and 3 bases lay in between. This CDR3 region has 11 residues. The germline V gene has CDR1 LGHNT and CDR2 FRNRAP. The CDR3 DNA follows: TGTGCTAGTGGTTTGGGACACGAGCAGTACTTC. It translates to CASGLGHEQYF. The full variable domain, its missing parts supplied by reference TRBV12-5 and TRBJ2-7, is DARVTQTPRHKVTEMGQEVTMRCQPILGHNTVFWYRQTMMQGLELLAYFRNRAPLDDSGMPKDRFSAEMPDATLATLKIQPSEPRDSAVYFCASGLGHEQYFGPGTRLTVT.

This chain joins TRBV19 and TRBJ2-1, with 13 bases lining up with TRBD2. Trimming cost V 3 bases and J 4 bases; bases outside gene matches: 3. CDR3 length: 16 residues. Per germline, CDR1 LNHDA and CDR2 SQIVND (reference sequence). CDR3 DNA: TGTGCCAGTAGTATTACTAGCGGGAGGGCATACAATGAGCAGTTCTTC. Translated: CASSITSGRAYNEQFF.

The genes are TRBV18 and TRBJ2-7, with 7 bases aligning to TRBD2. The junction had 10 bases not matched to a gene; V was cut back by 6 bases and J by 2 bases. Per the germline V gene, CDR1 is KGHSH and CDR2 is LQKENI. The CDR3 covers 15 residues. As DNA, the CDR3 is TGTGCCAGCTCTCTAACGGCGGGGGACCCCTACGAGCAGTACTTC. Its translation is CASSLTAGDPYEQYF.

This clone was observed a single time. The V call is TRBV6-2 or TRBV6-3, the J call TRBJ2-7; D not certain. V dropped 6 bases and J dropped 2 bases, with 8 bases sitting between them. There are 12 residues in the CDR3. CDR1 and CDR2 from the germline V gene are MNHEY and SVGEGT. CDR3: CASSRRTYEQYF. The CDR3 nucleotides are TGTGCCAGCAGCCGACGGACCTACGAGCAGTACTTC.

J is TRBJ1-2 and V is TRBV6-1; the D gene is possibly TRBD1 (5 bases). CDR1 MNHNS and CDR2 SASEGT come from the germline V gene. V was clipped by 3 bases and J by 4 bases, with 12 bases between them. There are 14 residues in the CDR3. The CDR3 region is CASSEDWQGYGYTF. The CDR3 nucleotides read TGTGCCAGCAGTGAGGACTGGCAGGGCTATGGCTACACCTTC.

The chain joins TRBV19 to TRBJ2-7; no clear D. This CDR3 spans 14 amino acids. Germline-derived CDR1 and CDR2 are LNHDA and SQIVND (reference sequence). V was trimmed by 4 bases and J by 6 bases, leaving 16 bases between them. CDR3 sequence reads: CASSRQPLVGEQYF. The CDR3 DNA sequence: TGTGCCAGTAGTAGACAACCTCTGGTGGGCGAGCAGTACTTC. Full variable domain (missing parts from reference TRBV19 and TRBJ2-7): DGGITQSPKYLFRKEGQNVTLSCEQNLNHDAMYWYRQDPGQGLRLIYYSQIVNDFQKGDIAEGYSVSREKKESFPLTVTSAQKNPTAFYLCASSRQPLVGEQYFGPGTRLTVT.

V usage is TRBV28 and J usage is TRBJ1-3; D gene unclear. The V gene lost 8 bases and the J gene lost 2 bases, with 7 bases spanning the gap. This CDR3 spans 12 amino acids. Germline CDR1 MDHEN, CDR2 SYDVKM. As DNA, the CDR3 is TGTGCCAGCGGTGGGGCTGGAAACACCATATATTTT. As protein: CASGGAGNTIYF.

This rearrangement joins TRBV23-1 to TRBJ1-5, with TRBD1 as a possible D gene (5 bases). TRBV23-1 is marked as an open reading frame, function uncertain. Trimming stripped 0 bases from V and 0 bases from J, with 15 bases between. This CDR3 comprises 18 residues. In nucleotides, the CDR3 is TGCGCCAGCAGTCAATCGAGACAGCCGTTTTATAGCAATCAGCCCCAGCATTTT. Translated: CASSQSRQPFYSNQPQHF.

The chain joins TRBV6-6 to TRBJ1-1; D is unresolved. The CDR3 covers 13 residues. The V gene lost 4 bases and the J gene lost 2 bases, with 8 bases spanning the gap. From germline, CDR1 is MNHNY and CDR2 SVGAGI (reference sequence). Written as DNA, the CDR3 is TGTGCCAGCAGTTCTCGGGCCAACACTGAAGCTTTCTTT. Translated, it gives CASSSRANTEAFF.

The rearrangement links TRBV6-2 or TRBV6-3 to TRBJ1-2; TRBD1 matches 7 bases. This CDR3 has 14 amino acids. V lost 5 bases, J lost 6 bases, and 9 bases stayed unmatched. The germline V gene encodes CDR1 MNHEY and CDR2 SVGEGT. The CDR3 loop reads CASSQQRGPNGYTF. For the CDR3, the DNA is TGTGCCAGCAGTCAGCAGAGGGGGCCCAATGGCTACACCTTC.

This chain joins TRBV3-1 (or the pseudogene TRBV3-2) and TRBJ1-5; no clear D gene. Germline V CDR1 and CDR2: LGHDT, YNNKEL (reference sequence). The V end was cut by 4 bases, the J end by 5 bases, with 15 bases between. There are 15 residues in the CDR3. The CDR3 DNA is TGTGCCAGCAGCCGTAAAGGGATTGTCGATCAGCCCCAGCATTTT. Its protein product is CASSRKGIVDQPQHF.

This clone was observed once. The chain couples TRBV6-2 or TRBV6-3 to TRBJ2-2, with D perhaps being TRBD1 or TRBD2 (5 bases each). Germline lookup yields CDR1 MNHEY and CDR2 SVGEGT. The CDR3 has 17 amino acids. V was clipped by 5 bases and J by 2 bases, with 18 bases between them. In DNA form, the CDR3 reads TGTGCCAGCAGTATTAGCGAAGGGGTTCTAAACACCGGGGAGCTGTTTTTT. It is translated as CASSISEGVLNTGELFF.